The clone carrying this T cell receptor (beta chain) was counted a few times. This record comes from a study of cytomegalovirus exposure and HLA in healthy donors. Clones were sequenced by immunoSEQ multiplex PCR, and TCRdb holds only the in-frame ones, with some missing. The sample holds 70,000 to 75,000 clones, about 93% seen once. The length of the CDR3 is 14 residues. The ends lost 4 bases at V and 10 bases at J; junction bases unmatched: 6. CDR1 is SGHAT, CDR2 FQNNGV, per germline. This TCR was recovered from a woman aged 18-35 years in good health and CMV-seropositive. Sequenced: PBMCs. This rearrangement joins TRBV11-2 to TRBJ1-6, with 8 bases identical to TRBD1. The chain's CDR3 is CASSYGQGGSPLHF. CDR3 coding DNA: TGTGCCAGCAGCTATGGACAGGGCGGGTCACCCCTCCACTTT.